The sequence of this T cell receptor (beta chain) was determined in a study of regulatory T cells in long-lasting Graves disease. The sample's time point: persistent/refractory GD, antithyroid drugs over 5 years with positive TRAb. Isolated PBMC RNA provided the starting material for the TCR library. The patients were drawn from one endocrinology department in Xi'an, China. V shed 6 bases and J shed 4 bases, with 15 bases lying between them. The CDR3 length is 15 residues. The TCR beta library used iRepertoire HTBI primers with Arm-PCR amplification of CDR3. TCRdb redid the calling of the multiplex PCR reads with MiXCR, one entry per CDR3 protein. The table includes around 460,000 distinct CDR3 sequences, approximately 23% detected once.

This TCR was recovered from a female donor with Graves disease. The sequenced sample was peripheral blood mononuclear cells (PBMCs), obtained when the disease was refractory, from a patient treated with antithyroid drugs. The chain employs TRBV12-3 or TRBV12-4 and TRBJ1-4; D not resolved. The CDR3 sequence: CASSPGLLFNEKLFF. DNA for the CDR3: TGTGCCAGCAGCCCCGGACTCCTTTTTAATGAAAAACTGTTTTTT.